The T cell receptor beta chain under discussion was sequenced for a study of blood T cells in healthy people across ages. About the research overall: About one barcoded TCR beta cDNA was captured per two T cells.

Study results and caveats: Measured against age, TCR beta diversity per million T cells decreased in a roughly linear manner.

Through a sample-barcoded 5' primer and a J-beta primer mix, a second PCR was run for about 6 to 11 cycles. TCRdb re-analysed the 5' RACE reads in MiXCR, keeping a single row per CDR3 protein. The data hold some 860,000 distinct CDR3 sequences, with more than 55% observed a single time. A note on this clonotype: What it recognizes is unknown.

The sample, around 10 milliliters of peripheral blood, was drawn from each donor. This receptor was identified in a man in his forties in good health. Specimen: blood.

For the CDR3, the DNA is TGTGCCAGCAGCACAGACAGGGTCTATGGCTACACCTTC. Protein product: CASSTDRVYGYTF. This chain uses TRBV12-3 or TRBV12-4 with TRBJ1-2; 7 nucleotides line up with TRBD1. The V and J ends lost 6 bases and 4 bases, in that order; junction bases with no gene match: 5. The CDR3 sequence is 13 residues long.